This T cell receptor beta chain was found in a study of blood T cell repertoires in COVID-19. At the level of the study: Samples of COVID-19 (acute and convalescent) were obtained from the United States, Italy and Spain. From T cells, B-cell-depleted T cells, or PBMCs came the material, which was cDNA or gDNA.

In the authors' workflow: Estimates of nucleated cell counts were drawn from the amplification of reference gene primers. Here immunoSEQ multiplex PCR was the method, and the copy in TCRdb shows in-frame clones only, minus some. From that table come the V and J calls and clone size; the DNA was used to work out D and trimming. Among roughly 200,000 clones listed, approximately 90% were seen once. Germline values: CDR1 SGHRS, CDR2 YFSETQ. The germline V and J ends were trimmed by 4 bases and 8 bases, with 24 bases remaining between them. The CDR3 extends over 16 amino acids. This clonotype was obtained from a man aged 60 to 69 with active or convalescent COVID-19. The chain has TRBV5-1 and TRBJ1-2, with D tentatively TRBD1 (5 bases). Sequenced material: peripheral blood. The CDR3 is CASSRDRTLGAEGYTF. As DNA, the CDR3 is TGCGCCAGCAGCCGAGACAGAACTCTTGGGGCCGAGGGCTACACCTTC.